The subject of this entry is one T cell receptor beta chain. No cognate antigen has been identified for it. No per-base quality is available; no much larger clone lies one base away. TCRbeta CDR3 regions were amplified from genomic DNA using the immunoSEQ Assay, a bias-controlled multiplex PCR. In the authors' own workflow: The number of nucleated cells in each sample was estimated from the amplification of reference gene primers within the assay. To quantify the absolute abundance of each unique TCRbeta CDR3 rearrangement, sequence reads were collapsed and filtered. For each sample, productive Simpson clonality was calculated by taking the square root of Simpson's diversity index across productive rearrangements. The table comes from immuneACCESS by way of TCRdb, which keeps in-frame sequences with V and J called. Part of the clones is missing from these tables; in studies checked, under half for an unresolved V gene and the rest for unknown reasons. From that table come the V and J calls and clone size; the DNA was used to work out D and trimming. Present in this sample are roughly 200,000 clones, 86% of which were seen just once. The ten largest make up around 5.7% of the sample.

There are 15 amino acids in the CDR3, from cysteine to phenylalanine inclusive. Just CDR3 DNA is preserved here, 45 bases in frame from base 1. CDR1 and CDR2 are read off the germline V gene as LGHNA and YSLEER. V is cut by 0 bases and J by 3 bases, and the space between the germline ends is 12 bases. The record originates from a study of blood T cell repertoires in COVID-19 (dated by TCRdb to the early 2020s). Regarding the research as a whole: The collaborator samples originated in the United States, Italy and Spain and spanned the acute and convalescent phases of COVID-19. The material from the prospective study consisted of cDNA or gDNA derived from T cells, B-cell-depleted T cells, or PBMCs. The dataset comprised deeply sampled blood TCRbeta repertoires from subjects exposed to, actively infected with, or recovered from COVID-19. The repertoires were released in a freely available public database intended as a resource for research on the immune response to SARS-CoV-2. The samples were drawn from the first 160 participants of the ongoing ImmuneRACE study and from 950 to 1,500 subjects provided by 6 global collaborators. Sample metadata almost always included a de-identified subject ID, COVID-19 status, age in years and sex. Where available, HLA class I and class II types were obtained from metadata supplied by the sample provider rather than from assay-based typing.

Participants in the prospective study were enrolled through a virtual design, were aged roughly 18 to 100 years, and lived in under 25 United States geographic areas. In the prospective study, participants were assigned to cohorts based on the clinical history participants reported in a screening survey and a study questionnaire. Each participant in the prospective study had whole blood, serum and a nasopharyngeal or oropharyngeal swab collected by mobile phlebotomists. Participants in the prospective study had the option to provide additional blood draws and questionnaires over a roughly two-month period. Blood samples from the prospective study were shipped frozen or at room temperature prior to DNA extraction. The paper as a whole reports these results and caveats: The quantity of clinical and demographic metadata differed by source and by participant and was supplied without curation.

The source is a man aged 35 to 55 with acute COVID-19. Recombination linked TRBV4-3 to TRBJ2-7; TRBD1 is possibly the D segment (5 matching bases). The sample taken for sequencing was PBMCs or T cells enriched from blood (not recorded which). The nucleotide sequence is given as TGCGCCAGCAGCCAAGATCAGGGTAGTAACTACGAGCAGTACTTC. Its protein is CASSQDQGSNYEQYF.